Listed here are 32 T cell receptor beta chains from one sample, sequenced in a study of cytomegalovirus exposure and HLA in healthy donors. Sequenced by immunoSEQ multiplex PCR; TCRdb stores in-frame clones only, minus some. The sample records about 360,000 clones, more than 80% being singletons. Sequencing was performed on PBMCs. The source is a woman under 30 in good health and CMV-seronegative.

The rearrangement joins TRBV5-1 to TRBJ2-1, with TRBD2 matching 7 bases. Trimming took 0 bases from V and 6 from J; bases not matched to a gene: 3. Germline V CDR1 and CDR2: SGHRS, YFSETQ. The CDR3 is 14 residues long. CDR3 amino acids: CASSLALAVNEQFF. The CDR3 coding sequence is TGCGCCAGCAGCTTGGCTCTAGCGGTCAATGAGCAGTTCTTC. The variable domain in full, with the rest retrieved from reference TRBV5-1 and TRBJ2-1, is KAGVTQTPRYLIKTRGQQVTLSCSPISGHRSVSWYQQTPGQGLQFLFEYFSETQRNKGNFPGRFSGRQFSNSRSEMNVSTLELGDSALYLCASSLALAVNEQFFGPGTRLTVL.

This chain links TRBV27 with TRBJ1-4; no clear D gene. V lost 6 bases, J lost 7 bases, and 18 bases lay in between. The CDR3 consists of 15 residues. CDR1 and CDR2 (germline): MNHEY, SMNVEV (reference sequence). CDR3 protein: CASSGGELVGEKLFF. The CDR3 DNA follows: TGTGCCAGCAGCGGTGGTGAACTGGTTGGTGAAAAACTGTTTTTT.

CDR3 protein: CASSLEAYPAGRHGYTF. The CDR3 DNA follows: TGTGCCAGCAGCTTGGAAGCTTATCCGGCAGGGCGTCATGGCTACACCTTC. V and J are TRBV5-6 and TRBJ1-2; D is possibly TRBD1 (5 bases). Per germline, CDR1 SGHDT and CDR2 YYEEEE. V was trimmed by 0 bases and J by 6 bases, leaving 21 bases between them. The CDR3 runs 17 residues.

This chain joins TRBV18 and TRBJ1-5, with TRBD1 identical over 8 bases. The germline V gene has CDR1 KGHSH and CDR2 LQKENI. This CDR3 is built from 15 residues. V shed 6 bases and J 3 bases; nucleotides not matched to a gene: 7. The CDR3 is CASSTGTGTNQPQHF. The DNA for the CDR3 is TGTGCCAGCTCCACCGGGACAGGCACCAATCAGCCCCAGCATTTT.

The rearrangement joins TRBV6-1 to TRBJ1-2, with D perhaps matching TRBD1 (6 bases). CDR1 and CDR2 from the germline V gene are MNHNS and SASEGT. The length of the CDR3 is 13 residues. V was trimmed by 6 bases and J by 8 bases, leaving 16 bases between them. Written as DNA, the CDR3 is TGTGCCAGCAGGACACAGGGAGCGGAAGGCTACACCTTC. Its protein is CASRTQGAEGYTF.

The CDR3 protein is CAFETENTGELFF. CDR3 nucleotide sequence: TGTGCCTTTGAGACAGAGAACACCGGGGAGCTGTTTTTT. The V gene is TRBV7-9, the J gene TRBJ2-2; tentatively, D is TRBD1 (5 bases). The CDR3 runs 13 residues. V dropped 11 bases and J dropped 1 base, with 11 bases sitting between them. Germline CDR1 is SEHNR and CDR2 is FQNEAQ (reference sequence).

For this clone: The junction does not match germline at one end; this may be a read error. The rearrangement joins TRBV27 to TRBJ2-1, with 8 bases identical to TRBD2. The CDR3 totals 13 residues. Germline V gene lookup returns CDR1 MNHEY and CDR2 SMNVEV (reference sequence). The CDR3 DNA reads TGTGCCAGCAGTTTAGGGCTAGCGGGTACAAAGATCTTC. This codes for CASSLGLAGTKIF.

The V gene is TRBV28, the J gene TRBJ2-1; 11 bases align to TRBD2. Germline CDR1 MDHEN, CDR2 SYDVKM. This CDR3 comprises 13 residues. V shed 8 bases and J 4 bases; nucleotides not matched to a gene: 1. CDR3 sequence: CASVAGGYNEQFF. In nucleotides, the CDR3 is TGTGCCAGCGTAGCGGGAGGGTACAATGAGCAGTTCTTC. The full variable domain, with the rest looked up from reference TRBV28 and TRBJ2-1, is DVKVTQSSRYLVKRTGEKVFLECVQDMDHENMFWYRQDPGLGLRLIYFSYDVKMKEKGDIPEGYSVSREKKERFSLILESASTNQTSMYLCASVAGGYNEQFFGPGTRLTVL.

The rearrangement uses TRBV2 and TRBJ1-1; tentatively, D is TRBD1 (6 bases). Germline V CDR1 and CDR2: SNHLY, FYNNEI. This CDR3 spans 14 amino acids. Trimming cost V 6 bases and J 1 base, with 12 bases left between them. The CDR3 DNA sequence: TGTGCCAGCAGCGGGCGACAGGAGAACACTGAAGCTTTCTTT. Amino acids: CASSGRQENTEAFF.

The gene calls are TRBV6-5 and TRBJ2-1, with TRBD1 identical over 8 bases. J gave up 5 bases and V 5 bases, and 5 bases lay outside the gene matches. Per germline, CDR1 MNHEY and CDR2 SVGAGI. The CDR3 contains 14 residues. The chain's CDR3 is CASSIRQGNNEQFF. CDR3 coding DNA: TGTGCCAGCAGTATCCGACAGGGGAACAATGAGCAGTTCTTC.

This clone was seen only once. The V and J genes are TRBV5-4 and TRBJ2-1; possibly TRBD2 for D (5 bases). Germline assignment: CDR1 SGHNT and CDR2 YYREEE (reference sequence). This CDR3 region has 12 residues. The V and J ends lost 5 bases and 3 bases respectively, with 6 bases between them. CDR3 sequence (DNA): TGTGCCAGCAGACGGGACTACAATGAGCAGTTCTTC. Protein product: CASRRDYNEQFF.

The chain combines TRBV7-9 with TRBJ2-7, with D tentatively TRBD2 (6 bases). Trimming shortened V by 4 bases and J by 2 bases, and 12 bases separated the two germline ends. The CDR3 loop spans 14 amino acids. Germline CDR1 reads SEHNR; CDR2 reads FQNEAQ (reference sequence). CDR3 bases: TGTGCCAGCAGCTACAATCTAGCGACCTACGAGCAGTACTTC. The encoded protein is CASSYNLATYEQYF.

This clone was observed a handful of times. The CDR3 DNA is TGTGCCAGCAGCTTAATTTCGGGTTCGGCTTTCTTT. It encodes CASSLISGSAFF. The chain links TRBV5-6 to TRBJ1-1; D not certain. The CDR3 spans 12 residues. V lost 2 bases and J 11 bases, leaving 13 bases between the germline ends. Germline V gene lookup returns CDR1 SGHDT and CDR2 YYEEEE.

This clone has only one observation. The chain is built from TRBV7-8 and TRBJ2-2; D may be TRBD2 (5 bases). V lost 9 bases and J 6 bases, leaving 11 bases between the germline ends. This CDR3 spans 12 amino acids. Germline-derived CDR1 and CDR2 are SGHVS and FQNEAQ. This chain's CDR3 is CASSEVAGELFF. The CDR3 nucleotides read TGTGCCAGTAGCGAGGTCGCCGGGGAGCTGTTTTTT. The full variable domain, its missing parts supplied by reference TRBV7-8 and TRBJ2-2, is GAGVSQSPRYKVAKRGQDVALRCDPISGHVSLFWYQQALGQGPEFLTYFQNEAQLDKSGLPSDRFFAERPEGSVSTLKIQRTQQEDSAVYLCASSEVAGELFFGEGSRLTVL.

The genes are TRBV6-5 and TRBJ2-7, with D perhaps matching TRBD1 (5 bases). The length of the CDR3 is 14 residues. Germline lookup yields CDR1 MNHEY and CDR2 SVGAGI. The V gene lost 0 bases and the J gene lost 1 base, with 7 bases spanning the gap. The DNA for the CDR3 is TGTGCCAGCAGTTACTCTAGGGGTTCCTACGAGCAGTACTTC. Its translation: CASSYSRGSYEQYF.

This chain links TRBV2 with TRBJ2-7; D may be TRBD1 (5 bases). The germline V and J ends were trimmed by 5 bases and 3 bases, with 14 bases remaining between them. This CDR3 has 14 residues. CDR1 and CDR2 (germline): SNHLY, FYNNEI. The DNA for the CDR3 is TGTGCCAGCAGTTCTAGGACAAGACACTACGAGCAGTACTTC. Translation gives CASSSRTRHYEQYF.

The chain joins TRBV18 to TRBJ2-5, with D tentatively TRBD1 (7 bases). The germline V and J ends were trimmed by 3 bases and 5 bases, with 13 bases remaining between them. The CDR3 totals 14 residues. Germline CDR1 KGHSH, CDR2 LQKENI. The CDR3 protein is CASSPKTGRETQYF. As DNA, the CDR3 is TGTGCCAGCTCACCCAAGACAGGGAGGGAGACCCAGTACTTC.

The genes are TRBV5-1 and TRBJ2-2; 9 bases match TRBD1. The junction had 1 base not matched to a gene; V was cut back by 0 bases and J by 1 base. This CDR3 spans 16 amino acids. Germline CDR1 is SGHRS and CDR2 is YFSETQ. DNA of the CDR3: TGCGCCAGCAGCTTGGAGGGACAGGGGAACACCGGGGAGCTGTTTTTT. Translation: CASSLEGQGNTGELFF.

This chain links TRBV7-9 with TRBJ1-3; TRBD1 matches at 9 bases. CDR1 and CDR2 from the germline V gene are SEHNR and FQNEAQ (reference sequence). CDR3 length: 17 amino acids. Trimming took 2 bases from V and 6 from J; bases not matched to a gene: 11. In nucleotides, the CDR3 is TGTGCCAGCAGCTTAAAAGGATCGACAGGGGGGCAAAACACCATATATTTT. Its protein is CASSLKGSTGGQNTIYF.

The V call is TRBV6-6, the J call TRBJ2-7; 8 nucleotides match TRBD2. The CDR3 covers 16 residues. Germline lookup yields CDR1 MNHNY and CDR2 SVGAGI (reference sequence). The V and J ends lost 2 bases and 5 bases, in that order; junction bases with no gene match: 11. The DNA for the CDR3 is TGTGCCAGCAGTTACCAGGGACTAGGCGGGACCGACGAGCAGTACTTC. Translation gives CASSYQGLGGTDEQYF.

The genes are TRBV5-6 and TRBJ1-5; D ambiguous. In germline, CDR1 is SGHDT, CDR2 YYEEEE. V was pared by 1 base and J by 2 bases, with 10 bases between. CDR3 length: 15 residues. The DNA for the CDR3 is TGTGCCAGCAGCTTGTCCGGTGAGGGCAATCAGCCCCAGCATTTT. Translation: CASSLSGEGNQPQHF.

This clone was seen just once. This sequence joins TRBV13 and TRBJ2-7; tentative D call: TRBD1 (6 bases). Between the trimmed V and J ends, which lost 4 bases and 3 bases, there was a span of 10 bases. The CDR3 spans 13 residues. CDR1 is PRHDT, CDR2 FYEKMQ, per germline (reference sequence). CDR3 in DNA: TGTGCCAGCAGCTGGGGGCTCGACTACGAGCAGTACTTC. This translates into CASSWGLDYEQYF.

This chain uses TRBV19 with TRBJ2-1, with 7 positions matching TRBD2. The length of the CDR3 is 16 residues. The V gene's germline CDR1 is LNHDA and CDR2 SQIVND (reference sequence). J lost 4 bases, V lost 3 bases, and 9 bases had no gene match. CDR3 sequence (DNA): TGTGCCAGTAGTATCTGGCTAGCGGCCTCTTACAATGAGCAGTTCTTC. It translates to CASSIWLAASYNEQFF.

The V call is TRBV28, the J call TRBJ2-3; 8 positions agree with TRBD2. The germline V gene encodes CDR1 MDHEN and CDR2 SYDVKM. The CDR3 is made up of 17 amino acids. Trimming removed 5 bases from V and 2 bases from J; junction bases left unmatched: 12. The CDR3 loop reads CASSLPGEAGVTDTQYF. CDR3 in DNA: TGTGCCAGCAGTCTCCCGGGGGAAGCGGGAGTCACAGATACGCAGTATTTT.

The V and J genes are TRBV7-9 and TRBJ2-5, with 8 bases lining up with TRBD1. This CDR3 contains 15 residues. The J segment lost 5 bases and the V segment lost 4 bases, leaving 9 bases of the junction unmatched. Germline V gene lookup returns CDR1 SEHNR and CDR2 FQNEAQ (reference sequence). In nucleotides, the CDR3 is TGTGCCAGCAGCTCTAACGGACAGGGCGAGGAGACCCAGTACTTC. Residues: CASSSNGQGEETQYF.

The V call is TRBV19, the J call TRBJ2-3; D is perhaps TRBD2 (6 bases). Trimming took off 5 bases at V and 4 bases at J, with 10 bases between the two ends. The CDR3 extends over 13 amino acids. Germline V CDR1 and CDR2: LNHDA, SQIVND (reference sequence). Here the CDR3 reads CASSPGTADTQYF. CDR3 sequence (DNA): TGTGCCAGTAGTCCCGGGACTGCAGATACGCAGTATTTT.

The chain uses TRBV28 and TRBJ1-4, with D maybe TRBD1 (5 bases). The germline gives CDR1 MDHEN, CDR2 SYDVKM. With 5 bases removed from V and 0 bases from J, the gap between germline ends came to 7 bases. The CDR3 runs 14 residues. CDR3 DNA sequence: TGTGCCAGCAGTGGGGGGTCAACTAATGAAAAACTGTTTTTT. Its protein is CASSGGSTNEKLFF.

The chain joins TRBV4-1 to TRBJ1-4; 11 positions agree with TRBD1. The germline gives CDR1 MGHRA, CDR2 YSYEKL. Trimming removed 3 bases from V and 4 bases from J; junction bases left unmatched: 10. This CDR3 spans 18 amino acids. The CDR3 loop reads CASSHGTGGLIRNEKLFF. Here the CDR3 DNA reads TGCGCCAGCAGCCACGGGACAGGGGGTCTTATTCGTAATGAAAAACTGTTTTTT.

The V gene is TRBV9, the J gene TRBJ1-1; possible D gene TRBD1, 6 bases. CDR3 length: 16 residues. V was trimmed by 3 bases and J by 8 bases, leaving 23 bases between them. Germline lookup yields CDR1 SGDLS and CDR2 YYNGEE. The chain's CDR3 is CASSAPRAGAPAEAFF. In DNA, the CDR3 is TGTGCCAGCAGCGCACCTCGGGCGGGGGCCCCAGCAGAAGCTTTCTTT.

The chain carries TRBV19 and TRBJ2-5, with D tentatively TRBD2 (5 bases). The CDR3 is 15 amino acids. Germline V gene sequence: CDR1 LNHDA, CDR2 SQIVND (reference sequence). V lost 0 bases, J lost 1 base, and 9 bases lay in between. In DNA form, the CDR3 reads TGTGCCAGTAGTATAGATCCGAGGGTCCAAGAGACCCAGTACTTC. This encodes CASSIDPRVQETQYF.

This chain uses TRBV9 with TRBJ1-1; weak D call: TRBD1 (6 bases). Trimming shortened V by 3 bases and J by 3 bases, and 15 bases separated the two germline ends. CDR3 length: 15 amino acids. CDR1 SGDLS and CDR2 YYNGEE come from the germline V gene. The CDR3 is CASSARSGADTEAFF. The CDR3 nucleotides are TGTGCCAGCAGCGCCCGATCAGGGGCGGACACTGAAGCTTTCTTT.

This clone has only a few counts. This chain uses TRBV11-2 with TRBJ2-7; D gene unclear. Trimming left V 5 bases short and J 4 bases short, with 9 bases between. The V gene's germline CDR1 is SGHAT and CDR2 FQNNGV. This CDR3 contains 12 residues. CDR3 bases: TGTGCCAGCAGCCACCCCTATTACGAGCAGTACTTC. As protein: CASSHPYYEQYF. Looking up the rest from reference TRBV11-2 and TRBJ2-7 gives the full variable domain: EAGVAQSPRYKIIEKRQSVAFWCNPISGHATLYWYQQILGQGPKLLIQFQNNGVVDDSQLPKDRFSAERLKGVDSTLKIQPAKLEDSAVYLCASSHPYYEQYFGPGTRLTVT.